This is a list of T cell receptor beta chains from one sample in a study of beta chain features in type 1 diabetes. Using immunoSEQ multiplex PCR, the repertoire was profiled, and TCRdb retains in-frame clones only, with some absent. The sample carries some 640,000 clones, around 15% recorded once. Sequencing was done on a sample of naive CD4+ T cells from blood. Receptor source: a man younger than 35 with type 1 diabetes. The CDR3 runs from the conserved cysteine through the conserved F or W. Each record gives: V gene, clone size, D gene, J gene, CDR3 protein, CDR3 DNA. The D gene is left open where the match is weak. Clone size, where shown, is once, few, many, or a class for clones that have expanded.

>TRBV5-1|-|-|TRBJ1-5
CASSREGNSNQPQHF
TGCGCCAGCAGCCGGGAGGGAAATAGCAATCAGCCCCAGCATTTT
>TRBV5-8|-|-|TRBJ1-2
CASSRTVIYGYTF
TGTGCCAGCAGCAGGACAGTCATCTATGGCTACACCTTC
>TRBV7-2|-|-|TRBJ1-3
CASSLEVLLRPRSGNTIYF
TGTGCCAGCAGCTTAGAGGTTCTCCTGAGGCCGCGCTCTGGAAACACCATATATTTT
>TRBV7-9|-|-|TRBJ2-7
CASSVGYRAYEQYF
TGTGCCAGCAGCGTCGGTTACAGGGCCTACGAGCAGTACTTC
>TRBV30|-|TRBD2|TRBJ2-7
CAWSRTSGRYEQYF
TGTGCCTGGAGTCGGACTAGCGGCAGATACGAGCAGTACTTC
>TRBV18|-|TRBD2|TRBJ2-3
CASSPGASGTPNTQYF
TGTGCCAGCTCACCAGGCGCTAGCGGGACACCCAATACGCAGTATTTT
>TRBV4-1|few|-|TRBJ2-3
CASSQENAGPYTDTQYF
TGCGCCAGCAGCCAAGAAAATGCAGGGCCATACACAGATACGCAGTATTTT
>TRBV11-3|few|-|TRBJ2-1
CASSLGTSGEQFF
TGTGCCAGCAGCTTAGGTACGTCGGGTGAGCAGTTCTTC
>TRBV2|-|-|TRBJ2-1
CASQGSYYNEQFF
TGTGCCAGCCAGGGTAGCTACTACAATGAGCAGTTCTTC
>TRBV25-1|few|TRBD2|TRBJ2-6
CASSSGVTSGANVLTF
TGTGCCAGCAGTAGCGGGGTCACCTCTGGGGCCAACGTCCTGACTTTC
>TRBV2|-|-|TRBJ2-1
CASSALDEQFF
TGTGCCAGCAGTGCCCTTGACGAGCAGTTCTTC
>TRBV29-1|-|-|TRBJ2-5
CSVGRGGTETQYF
TGCAGCGTAGGGAGGGGGGGAACAGAGACCCAGTACTTC
>TRBV14|-|-|TRBJ2-1
CASSQAGYYNEQFF
TGTGCCAGCAGCCAAGCGGGCTACTACAATGAGCAGTTCTTC
>TRBV10-3|few|-|TRBJ2-5
CAIMGSQETQYF
TGTGCCATCATGGGTTCCCAAGAGACCCAGTACTTC
>TRBV4-1|-|-|TRBJ1-2
CASSQGPPGIGYGYTF
TGCGCCAGCAGCCAGGGGCCCCCAGGGATCGGCTATGGCTACACCTTC
>TRBV5-4|few|TRBD2|TRBJ2-1
CASSLAEGLAFSEQFF
TGTGCCAGCAGCTTGGCCGAGGGACTAGCTTTTTCGGAGCAGTTCTTC
>TRBV30|few|-|TRBJ1-2
CAWSEQTAYGYTF
TGTGCCTGGAGCGAACAGACAGCCTATGGCTACACCTTC
>TRBV29-1|few|TRBD1|TRBJ2-5
CSTYLTGGQETQYF
TGCAGCACATACCTGACAGGGGGACAAGAGACCCAGTACTTC
>TRBV30|few|-|TRBJ2-3
CAWSVRPPDTQYF
TGTGCCTGGAGTGTAAGACCCCCAGATACGCAGTATTTT
>TRBV5-1|-|-|TRBJ2-3
CASSLDVPSTDTQYF
TGCGCCAGCAGCTTGGATGTTCCTAGCACAGATACGCAGTATTTT
>TRBV5-1|once|-|TRBJ1-2
CASSLGADYGYTF
TGCGCCAGCAGCTTGGGTGCCGATTATGGCTACACCTTC
>TRBV6-5|-|-|TRBJ1-1
CASSYHSEAFF
TGTGCCAGCAGTTACCACTCTGAAGCTTTCTTT
>TRBV7-2|many|-|TRBJ2-1
CASSFYNEQFF
TGTGCCAGCAGCTTTTACAATGAGCAGTTCTTC
>TRBV2|few|-|TRBJ2-3
CASSATDHTQYF
TGTGCCAGCAGTGCGACGGACCATACGCAGTATTTT
>TRBV7-2|few|-|TRBJ2-5
CASRPGTHPETQYF
TGTGCCAGCAGGCCGGGGACCCACCCCGAGACCCAGTACTTC
>TRBV2|few|-|TRBJ1-5
CASNHGNQPQHF
TGTGCCAGCAACCATGGCAATCAGCCCCAGCATTTT
>TRBV7-2|-|TRBD1|TRBJ1-2
CASSLSPGGYGYTF
TGTGCCAGCAGCTTAAGTCCAGGGGGATATGGCTACACCTTC
>TRBV28|-|-|TRBJ2-1
CASFRGDNEQFF
TGTGCCAGCTTCCGGGGAGACAATGAGCAGTTCTTC
>TRBV7-2|-|-|TRBJ2-2
CASSLVTGELFF
TGTGCCAGCAGCTTGGTCACCGGGGAGCTGTTTTTT
>TRBV7-9|-|TRBD1|TRBJ1-1
CASSSQGAVATEAFF
TGTGCCAGCAGCTCACAGGGGGCCGTTGCCACTGAAGCTTTCTTT
>TRBV9|-|TRBD2|TRBJ2-3
CASSVVASGTYTDTQYF
TGTGCCAGCAGCGTAGTGGCTAGCGGGACTTACACAGATACGCAGTATTTT
>TRBV7-2|few|TRBD2|TRBJ2-1
CASSPGLVGQFF
TGTGCCAGCAGCCCCGGACTAGTGGGGCAGTTCTTC
>TRBV30|-|-|TRBJ2-5
CAWSVSQETQYF
TGTGCCTGGAGTGTCAGTCAAGAGACCCAGTACTTC
>TRBV14|-|-|TRBJ1-5
CASSQDSSQPQHF
TGTGCCAGCAGCCAAGATTCGAGCCAGCCCCAGCATTTT
>TRBV9|few|-|TRBJ1-1
CASSVQGNTEAFF
TGTGCCAGCAGCGTCCAGGGGAACACTGAAGCTTTCTTT
>TRBV29-1|few|-|TRBJ1-2
CSVPISGNYGYTF
TGCAGCGTCCCCATTTCGGGGAACTATGGCTACACCTTC
>TRBV15|-|TRBD2|TRBJ2-7
CATSRVGRVGEQYF
TGTGCCACCAGCAGAGTGGGGAGGGTGGGCGAGCAGTACTTC
>TRBV7-3|few|-|TRBJ1-2
CASSLRGGQHGYTF
TGTGCCAGCAGCTTAAGGGGCGGGCAGCATGGCTACACCTTC
>TRBV30|-|-|TRBJ2-1
CAWSVRNEQFF
TGTGCCTGGAGTGTAAGGAATGAGCAGTTCTTC
>TRBV11-2|few|TRBD1|TRBJ2-5
CASSSDRVQETQYF
TGTGCCAGCAGCTCGGACAGGGTCCAAGAGACCCAGTACTTC
>TRBV23-1|many|-|TRBJ2-1
CASSLQGGNEQFF
TGCGCCAGCAGTCTCCAGGGTGGCAATGAGCAGTTCTTC
>TRBV15|-|TRBD2|TRBJ2-3
CATSRDGRVTDTQYF
TGTGCCACCAGCAGAGACGGGAGGGTCACAGATACGCAGTATTTT
>TRBV4-3|-|TRBD2|TRBJ2-5
CASSLRPGLAGGGQETQYF
TGCGCCAGCAGCTTACGCCCTGGACTAGCGGGGGGTGGTCAAGAGACCCAGTACTTC
>TRBV7-9|-|-|TRBJ1-5
CASSLASTVNQPQHF
TGTGCCAGCAGCTTAGCGAGCACAGTTAATCAGCCCCAGCATTTT
>TRBV30|few|-|TRBJ1-5
CAWSDRTVNQPQHF
TGTGCCTGGAGTGATAGGACAGTGAATCAGCCCCAGCATTTT
>TRBV9|-|-|TRBJ1-6
CASSVAQGSYNSPLHF
TGTGCCAGCAGCGTAGCCCAGGGATCCTATAATTCACCCCTCCACTTT
>TRBV5-1|few|-|TRBJ1-1
CASSFAAGRQAFF
TGCGCCAGCAGCTTCGCGGCAGGGAGGCAGGCTTTCTTT
>TRBV9|-|-|TRBJ1-1
CASSVRGDNMNTEAFF
TGTGCCAGCAGCGTAAGGGGTGACAATATGAACACTGAAGCTTTCTTT